What follows describes a single T cell receptor beta chain. The data derive from a study of cytomegalovirus exposure and HLA in healthy donors. The PCR used 60 Vbeta and 13 Jbeta primers. Some clones are missing from TCRdb's copy, which holds only in-frame ones; the method was immunoSEQ multiplex PCR. The sample records some 90,000 clones, about two thirds being singletons. Germline CDR1 is MNHEY and CDR2 is SMNVEV (reference sequence). This CDR3 is built from 14 residues. Trimming removed 6 bases at V and 8 bases at J, with 19 bases between. This chain joins TRBV27 and TRBJ1-2; the D is unclear. The receptor's source is a man in his fifties in good health and CMV-seronegative. The sample was PBMCs. CDR3 sequence reads: CASSDLDGEKGYTF. The CDR3 nucleotides read TGTGCCAGCAGCGACCTGGATGGGGAGAAAGGCTACACCTTC.